The entry below gives a single TCR beta chain sequence along with its context. This record comes from a study of CD8 T cells in Susac syndrome. The authors reverse transcribed about 0.5 to 1 ug RNA with random hexamers. The immunoSEQ assay covered 54 Vbeta and 13 Jbeta segments for CDR3. TCRdb re-analysed the immunoSEQ multiplex PCR reads in MiXCR, keeping a single row per CDR3 protein. The data hold about 60,000 distinct CDR3 sequences, with 90% to 95% observed a single time. The germline V gene has CDR1 MGHRA and CDR2 YSYEKL. The CDR3 loop spans 14 amino acids. The V and J ends lost 0 bases and 9 bases respectively, with 15 bases between them. Blood CD8+ and CD4+ T cells underwent high-throughput TCR beta sequencing. Patients with stable or active relapsing-remitting disease, all of them treatment-naive, made up the multiple sclerosis controls. It was negative isolation that provided the CD8+ and CD4+ T cells, whereas TEMRA cells were enriched by FACS.

The clonotype was recovered from a human donor with multiple sclerosis. The sequenced sample was CD8+ T cells from PBMCs. This chain connects TRBV4-1 to TRBJ2-7, with D possibly being TRBD2 (5 bases). The CDR3 protein is CASSQEISSRGQYF. CDR3 coding DNA: TGCGCCAGCAGCCAAGAAATTAGCTCCCGGGGGCAGTACTTC.